This TCR beta chain was retrieved from a study of T cells in localized non-small cell lung cancer. Regarding the study as a whole: Uninvolved adjacent lung showed the highest T cell clonality, exceeding tumor. Out of the top 100 tumor clones, a median around 50 were seen in adjacent lung. Analysis by sequencing included only one tumor region, so heterogeneity remains possible.

Points on this clone: Its target is unknown.

Trimming took 1 base from V and 4 from J, leaving 8 bases between them. This CDR3 contains 13 residues. CDR1 and CDR2 (germline): SQVTM, ANQGSEA. Clones were sequenced by immunoSEQ multiplex PCR, and TCRdb holds only the in-frame ones, with some missing. The sample records over 55,000 clones, 85% to 90% being singletons. The chain recombines TRBV29-1 with TRBJ1-3; D is ambiguous. The receptor was derived from a woman aged 35 to 69 with stage I lung adenocarcinoma. The starting material was peripheral blood, obtained before any cancer treatment. In DNA form, the CDR3 reads TGCAGCGTTGAAGTGGGTCCCGGAAACACCATATATTTT. Amino acid sequence: CSVEVGPGNTIYF.